This TCR beta chain derives from a study of cytomegalovirus exposure and HLA in healthy donors. Primers for the PCR totalled 60 Vbeta and 13 Jbeta. The table came from immunoSEQ multiplex PCR; TCRdb's copy has only in-frame clones and leaves some out. In the table there are some 150,000 clones, roughly 81% of which are singletons. Whole-study results and caveats: Later on, an analysis found that several of the most significant clusters appeared to be linked to common viral pathogens, which included parvovirus B19.

Concerning this clone itself: The antigen is unknown.

Sequencing used PBMCs. The clonotype originates from a woman in her forties or fifties in good health and CMV-seronegative.

CDR3 residues: CASSEGGGEKLFF. Written as DNA, the CDR3 is TGCGCCAGCAGTGAGGGGGGGGGAGAAAAACTGTTTTTT. The chain recombines TRBV10-2 with TRBJ1-4, with a tentative D call TRBD1 (5 bases). CDR1 is WSHSY, CDR2 SAAADI, per germline. The V end was cut by 2 bases, the J end by 8 bases, with 9 bases between. The CDR3 loop spans 13 amino acids.